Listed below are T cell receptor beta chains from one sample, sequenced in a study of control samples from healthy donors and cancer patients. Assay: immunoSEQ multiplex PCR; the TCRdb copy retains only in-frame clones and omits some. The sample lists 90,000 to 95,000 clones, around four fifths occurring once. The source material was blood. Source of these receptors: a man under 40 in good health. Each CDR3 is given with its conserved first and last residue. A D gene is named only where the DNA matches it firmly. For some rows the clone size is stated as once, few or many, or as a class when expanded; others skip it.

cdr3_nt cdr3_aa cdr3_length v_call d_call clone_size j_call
TGTGCCAGCAGTGAACGAAAACGGACAGCCTATAGCAATCAGCCCCAGCATTTT CASSERKRTAYSNQPQHF 18 TRBV6-1 NA NA TRBJ1-5
TGTGCCAGTTGCGGTCCCTTTAATTCACCCCTCCACTTT CASCGPFNSPLHF 13 TRBV12-3/TRBV12-4 NA once TRBJ1-6
TGTGCCAGCAGCTTAGGTCCTGGGAGCGGGGCGGCCGGGGAGCTGTTTTTT CASSLGPGSGAAGELFF 17 TRBV7-2 TRBD2 NA TRBJ2-2
TGTGCCAGCAGCTTAGCGAGCACAGGTGCCAACACCATATATTTT CASSLASTGANTIYF 15 TRBV7-9 NA NA TRBJ1-3
TGTGCCAGCAGCGCCCGCGGGTTGAACACTGAAGCTTTCTTT CASSARGLNTEAFF 14 TRBV9 NA NA TRBJ1-1
TGTGCCAGCAGCCAAGGAAGAAGATACGAGCAGTACTTC CASSQGRRYEQYF 13 TRBV3-1/TRBV3-2 NA NA TRBJ2-7
TGTGCCAGCAGTTACACCGCGGGCAGGGGTCACTATGGCTACACCTTC CASSYTAGRGHYGYTF 16 TRBV6-5 NA NA TRBJ1-2
TGCGCCAGCAGTGAAAGTAGGGGAGAACTGTTTTTT CASSESRGELFF 12 TRBV10-2 NA NA TRBJ1-4
TGTGCCAGCAGCTTAGTTGCCGTTAGCAATCAGCCCCAGCATTTT CASSLVAVSNQPQHF 15 TRBV7-2 NA NA TRBJ1-5
TGTGCCAGCAGTTATGGGACACTCGGAACTGTAGGACTGTTTTTT CASSYGTLGTVGLFF 15 TRBV2 NA once TRBJ1-4
TGTGCCAGCAGCCTCGGTTTTAGGACAGTTTTTTCCTACGAGCAGTACTTC CASSLGFRTVFSYEQYF 17 TRBV7-2 NA NA TRBJ2-7
TGTGCCTGGTCGGGGGGGCTATCACCCCTCCACTTT CAWSGGLSPLHF 12 TRBV30 NA NA TRBJ1-6
TGTGCCAGCAGCTTGAGAGGCGCGATGAACACCGGGGAGCTGTTTTTT CASSLRGAMNTGELFF 16 TRBV5-4 NA NA TRBJ2-2
TGTGCCAGCAGTAAACACGGAGGCAATTCACCCCTCCACTTT CASSKHGGNSPLHF 14 TRBV6-5 NA once TRBJ1-6
TGTGCCAGCATGTGGGCGGGGGGGCCGGATACGCAGTATTTT CASMWAGGPDTQYF 14 TRBV28 TRBD2 NA TRBJ2-3
TGTGCTAGTGGCACGTATAGCAATCAGCCCCAGCATTTT CASGTYSNQPQHF 13 TRBV12-5 NA NA TRBJ1-5
TGTGCCAGCAGTTACGCAATTGGGCAGTACTTC CASSYAIGQYF 11 TRBV12-3/TRBV12-4 NA NA TRBJ2-7
TGTGCCAGCAGTTTACTTGGTGCCAATGAGCAGTTCTTC CASSLLGANEQFF 13 TRBV6-5 NA NA TRBJ2-1
TGTGCCAGCAGCGTAGCTCGCGGGGGCGAGCAGTACTTC CASSVARGGEQYF 13 TRBV9 TRBD2 NA TRBJ2-7
TGTGCCAGCAGTTACCCCTCCCTTCGGGGCGGCTACACCTTC CASSYPSLRGGYTF 14 TRBV6-5 NA NA TRBJ1-2
TGTGCCACCAGTGATTTGGGGGGTAAAATGGGGAATGAGCAGTTCTTC CATSDLGGKMGNEQFF 16 TRBV24-1 NA NA TRBJ2-1
TGTGCCAGCAGCTTAGCTACTAGCGGGGGGTTGGAGACCCAGTACTTC CASSLATSGGLETQYF 16 TRBV7-2 TRBD2 NA TRBJ2-5
TGTGCCAGCATCGCGGCAGGACCGAACACCGGGGAGCTGTTTTTT CASIAAGPNTGELFF 15 TRBV6-5 NA NA TRBJ2-2
TGCGCCAGCAGTGAGTCGGGGCAGGCAACTTACAATGAGCAGTTCTTC CASSESGQATYNEQFF 16 TRBV10-1 NA NA TRBJ2-1
TGTGCCAGCAGCTCGGCAGGGAGGGACTACGAGCAGTACTTC CASSSAGRDYEQYF 14 TRBV7-8 TRBD2 NA TRBJ2-7
TGTGCCAGCAGACCCGGGACAGGGAGCTCCTACGAGCAGTACTTC CASRPGTGSSYEQYF 15 TRBV28 TRBD1 NA TRBJ2-7
TGTGCCAGCAGCCAAGGGGCAGGAGGGACCGGGGAGCTGTTTTTT CASSQGAGGTGELFF 15 TRBV11-2 NA few TRBJ2-2
TGTGCCAGCTCACCACCTATAGCGGGGGGGCCGGACGAGCAGTACTTC CASSPPIAGGPDEQYF 16 TRBV18 TRBD2 NA TRBJ2-7
TGTGCCAGTAGTATACCCGGGGGGAGGTATGGCTACACCTTC CASSIPGGRYGYTF 14 TRBV19 NA NA TRBJ1-2
TGTGCCAGCAGCCGAGCGGGTAGCTCCTACAATGAGCAGTTCTTC CASSRAGSSYNEQFF 15 TRBV7-8 NA NA TRBJ2-1
TGTGCCACCAGTGATTGGGATCAGCCCCAGCATTTT CATSDWDQPQHF 12 TRBV24-1 NA NA TRBJ1-5
TGTGCCAGCTTAGTGGGCTTTAGCTCTGGGGCCAACGTCCTGACTTTC CASLVGFSSGANVLTF 16 TRBV2 NA NA TRBJ2-6
TGTGCCAGCAGTAGGGACAGGCCCTACGAGCAGTACTTC CASSRDRPYEQYF 13 TRBV6-5 TRBD1 NA TRBJ2-7
TGTGCCAGCCTAGGGGTTTTATTCTCTGGAAACACCATATATTTT CASLGVLFSGNTIYF 15 TRBV21-1 NA few TRBJ1-3
TGTGCCAGCAGTTTTGATAGAAGCACAGATACGCAGTATTTT CASSFDRSTDTQYF 14 TRBV27 NA NA TRBJ2-3
TGTGCCAGCAGCCAAGTCCGGGCGGCGCCTCTCTATGGCTACACCTTC CASSQVRAAPLYGYTF 16 TRBV3-1/TRBV3-2 NA NA TRBJ1-2
TGTGCCAGCAGCGTAGGGGTCGGATATAATTCACCCCTCCACTTT CASSVGVGYNSPLHF 15 TRBV9 NA many TRBJ1-6
TGTGCCAGCAGCTTGGAACAGGGAGATACGCAGTATTTT CASSLEQGDTQYF 13 TRBV5-4 NA few TRBJ2-3
TGTGCCAGCAGCTTAAGGACCCGACAATCAGGTGGCTACACCTTC CASSLRTRQSGGYTF 15 TRBV7-2 NA NA TRBJ1-2
TGCAGCGTTGAAGGCAGGGGAAGCACCGGGGAGCTGTTTTTT CSVEGRGSTGELFF 14 TRBV29-1 NA NA TRBJ2-2
TGTGCCACCAGCAGAACATTAGCCTACGAGCAGTACTTC CATSRTLAYEQYF 13 TRBV15 NA NA TRBJ2-7
TGTGCCAGCAGCCGGGGGGGAACTAATGAAAAACTGTTTTTT CASSRGGTNEKLFF 14 TRBV7-9 NA NA TRBJ1-4
TGCGCCAGCAAACCCGGGACAGGTTACGATGAGCAGTTCTTC CASKPGTGYDEQFF 14 TRBV5-1 TRBD1 NA TRBJ2-1
TGCGCCAGCAGCTTGTCGGCGGACGCCTATGGCTACACCTTC CASSLSADAYGYTF 14 TRBV5-1 NA NA TRBJ1-2
TGTGCCAGCAGTTTCTCCAGGGACAGGTACACTGAAGCTTTCTTT CASSFSRDRYTEAFF 15 TRBV6-5 TRBD1 once TRBJ1-1
TGTGCCAGTAGTATGGATGAAAAACTGTTTTTT CASSMDEKLFF 11 TRBV19 NA NA TRBJ1-4
TGTGCCAGCACTCGGCAGGGTGGGAGCAGTTATTCACCCCTCCACTTT CASTRQGGSSYSPLHF 16 TRBV5-6 NA NA TRBJ1-6
TGCGCCAGCAGCTTGGATGGAGCAAGCAATCAGCCCCAGCATTTT CASSLDGASNQPQHF 15 TRBV5-1 NA few TRBJ1-5
TGTGCCAGCAGCTTAAAAAGGGTTGAGTCCGGGGAGCTGTTTTTT CASSLKRVESGELFF 15 TRBV7-9 NA NA TRBJ2-2
TGTGCCAGCACCCAGGGCCCGGCTTACGAGCAGTACTTC CASTQGPAYEQYF 13 TRBV11-2 NA NA TRBJ2-7
TGTGCCAGCAGCTTAGCTCTGGCGGGGGTGACAGATACGCAGTATTTT CASSLALAGVTDTQYF 16 TRBV7-9 TRBD2 NA TRBJ2-3
TGTGCCAGCAGCTTGGGACAGGGCTACACCATATATTTT CASSLGQGYTIYF 13 TRBV5-4 TRBD1 NA TRBJ1-3
TGTGCCAGCAGCGCGGCGACTGGTCCTTCCTACAATGAGCAGTTCTTC CASSAATGPSYNEQFF 16 TRBV9 NA NA TRBJ2-1
TGTGCCAGCAGCTTAGCGTTTGGCTCCTACAATGAGCAGTTCTTC CASSLAFGSYNEQFF 15 TRBV11-1 NA NA TRBJ2-1
TGTGCCAGCAGTTCCGGGGCTCCGCCATACGAGCAGTACTTC CASSSGAPPYEQYF 14 TRBV6-2/TRBV6-3 NA NA TRBJ2-7
TGCGCCAGCAGCCTCGGACAGGCGCTCTCTGGGGCCAACGTCCTGACTTTC CASSLGQALSGANVLTF 17 TRBV5-1 TRBD1 NA TRBJ2-6
TGTGCCAGCAGGAACCCGAACCAGCCCCAGCATTTT CASRNPNQPQHF 12 TRBV6-5 NA NA TRBJ1-5
TGTGCCAGTAGCCGACAGGTTACCTACAATGAGCAGTTCTTC CASSRQVTYNEQFF 14 TRBV19 NA NA TRBJ2-1